These 28 T cell receptor beta chains were sequenced from one sample in a study of radiotherapy plus CTLA-4 blockade in lung cancer (dated by TCRdb to 2016 to 2019). Libraries were constructed by the immunoSEQ multiplex PCR assay. TCRdb stores this immuneACCESS table with in-frame sequences only. Part of the clones is absent; in the studies checked, under half of the shortfall reflects unresolved V genes, and no reason is known for the rest. This sample has around 80,000 clones in its table, and around 74% of those were observed once. The ten largest clones add up to more than 8% of the sample. Specimen: peripheral blood, collected from a patient treated with radiotherapy plus ipilimumab. All receptors come from a human donor with non-small cell lung cancer whose response to radiotherapy plus ipilimumab could not be evaluated.

The chain has TRBV27 and TRBJ1-5; tentatively, D is TRBD1 (6 bases). Germline assignment: CDR1 MNHEY and CDR2 SMNVEV (reference sequence). This CDR3 has 15 residues. V was trimmed by 4 bases and J by 1 base, leaving 11 bases between them. The CDR3 loop reads CASSSGEGSNQPQHF. In DNA form, the CDR3 reads TGTGCCAGCAGTTCAGGGGAGGGAAGCAATCAGCCCCAGCATTTT.

The rearrangement links TRBV7-2 to TRBJ2-5; 11 positions match TRBD2. V was clipped by 1 base and J by 2 bases; unmatched bases: 9. CDR3 length: 18 residues. Germline CDR1 SGHTA, CDR2 FQGNSA. CDR3: CASSLVSSGGPKQETQYF. Written as DNA, the CDR3 is TGTGCCAGCAGCTTAGTCTCTAGCGGGGGGCCCAAACAAGAGACCCAGTACTTC.

The sample holds one count of this clone. The CDR3 does not end in the conserved phenylalanine or tryptophan, so this is likely a read error. The CDR3 bases are TGTGCCATCAGTGAGTCAAGACAGGGTACAGGTCAGCCCCAGCATCTT. Translation: CAISESRQGTGQPQHL. The V call is TRBV10-3, the J call TRBJ1-5; TRBD1 agrees at 7 bases. CDR3 size: 16 residues. Germline values: CDR1 ENHRY, CDR2 SYGVKD. Trimming removed 0 bases from V and 6 bases from J; junction bases left unmatched: 8.

The chain uses TRBV2 and TRBJ2-3; TRBD2 agrees at 7 bases. J was trimmed by 0 bases and V by 6 bases; bases with no gene match: 6. The CDR3 extends over 15 amino acids. Germline CDR1 reads SNHLY; CDR2 reads FYNNEI. The chain's CDR3 is CASRELAISTDTQYF. The DNA for the CDR3 is TGTGCCAGCAGGGAACTAGCGATAAGCACAGATACGCAGTATTTT.

Regarding this clone: Germline and junction disagree at one end, which may indicate a read error. V is TRBV29-1 and J is TRBJ2-1, with D possibly matching TRBD1 (7 bases). This CDR3 comprises 10 residues. Germline CDR1 and CDR2: SQVTM and ANQGSEA. The CDR3, as DNA: TGCAGCGTTGAGGAGGGACAGCCGCTCTTC. Translated: CSVEEGQPLF.

J is TRBJ2-2 and V is TRBV27; 8 nucleotides match TRBD2. This CDR3 is 15 amino acids long. Germline values: CDR1 MNHEY, CDR2 SMNVEV (reference sequence). The J segment lost 1 base and the V segment lost 4 bases, leaving 2 bases of the junction unmatched. The CDR3 here is CASSSGTRNTGELFF. CDR3 bases: TGTGCCAGCAGTTCTGGGACTAGGAACACCGGGGAGCTGTTTTTT.

The V gene is TRBV5-1, the J gene TRBJ2-3; D gene uncertain. V was shortened by 4 bases and J by 3 bases, with 15 bases between the two germline ends. Per germline, CDR1 SGHRS and CDR2 YFSETQ. The CDR3 is 15 amino acids. CDR3 coding DNA: TGCGCCAGCAGCCTAGGCCGCCTTAGAACAGATACGCAGTATTTT. Residues: CASSLGRLRTDTQYF.

This clone was observed a handful of times. This chain joins TRBV19 and TRBJ1-5; D is unclear. CDR3 length: 15 residues. V gave up 3 bases and J gave up 2 bases, with 11 bases separating them. Germline assignment: CDR1 LNHDA and CDR2 SQIVND (reference sequence). CDR3 protein: CASSIGGFGNQPQHF. For the CDR3, the DNA is TGTGCCAGTAGTATCGGCGGGTTTGGCAATCAGCCCCAGCATTTT.

This rearrangement joins TRBV5-8 to TRBJ1-2; tentatively, D is TRBD1 (6 bases). CDR3 length: 13 amino acids. CDR1 SGHTS and CDR2 YDEGEE come from the germline V gene. V was pared by 2 bases and J by 6 bases, with 11 bases between. CDR3 bases: TGTGCCAGCAGCTTAACAGGGATTAATGGCTACACCTTC. Translation: CASSLTGINGYTF.

This CDR3 reads CASSSDPSGGYYNEQFF. As DNA, the CDR3 is TGCGCCAGCAGCTCAGACCCTAGCGGGGGGTATTACAATGAGCAGTTCTTC. The rearrangement uses TRBV5-1 and TRBJ2-1, with 11 bases that match TRBD2. The CDR3 consists of 17 residues. Germline CDR1 SGHRS, CDR2 YFSETQ. V lost 3 bases, J lost 4 bases, and 9 bases stayed unmatched.

The V call is TRBV27, the J call TRBJ2-1; TRBD2 aligns across 8 bases. The CDR3 runs to 15 residues. Germline V gives CDR1 MNHEY, CDR2 SMNVEV (reference sequence). Losses at the gene ends were 6 bases for V and 6 bases for J; bases not matched to a gene: 10. In DNA, the CDR3 is TGTGCCAGCAGCCAACCCGGGACTAGTTTCAATGAGCAGTTCTTC. Its translation is CASSQPGTSFNEQFF.

V usage is TRBV5-5 and J usage is TRBJ2-1; 10 bases line up with TRBD1. Germline V gene sequence: CDR1 SGHKS, CDR2 YYEKEE (reference sequence). The CDR3 has 15 amino acids. V lost 5 bases to trimming and J lost 4 bases; unmatched junction nucleotides: 6. CDR3 residues: CASSRQGASYNEQFF. The DNA for the CDR3 is TGTGCCAGCAGTCGACAGGGGGCTTCGTACAATGAGCAGTTCTTC. The complete variable domain, with remaining parts taken from reference TRBV5-5 and TRBJ2-1, reads DAGVTQSPTHLIKTRGQQVTLRCSPISGHKSVSWYQQVLGQGPQFIFQYYEKEERGRGNFPDRFSARQFPNYSSELNVNALLLGDSALYLCASSRQGASYNEQFFGPGTRLTVL.

The chain has TRBV6-6 and TRBJ1-5; 12 nucleotides align to TRBD1. J gave up 7 bases and V 4 bases, and 2 bases lay outside the gene matches. Germline CDR1 MNHNY, CDR2 SVGAGI (reference sequence). The length of the CDR3 is 14 residues. The CDR3 loop is CASSSGQGAQPQHF. The CDR3 nucleotides read TGTGCCAGCAGTTCGGGACAGGGGGCCCAGCCCCAGCATTTT.

The rearrangement uses TRBV7-3 and TRBJ1-6, with TRBD1 as a possible D gene (5 bases). Germline loops: CDR1 SGHTA, CDR2 FQGTGA. Trimming left V 0 bases short and J 5 bases short, with 8 bases between. This CDR3 spans 15 amino acids. As DNA, the CDR3 is TGTGCCAGCAGCTTAACAGGGGAAAATAATTCACCCCTCCACTTT. Amino acids: CASSLTGENNSPLHF.

This chain joins TRBV5-1 and TRBJ2-1; TRBD2 matches at 10 bases. Germline V lookup: CDR1 SGHRS, CDR2 YFSETQ. This CDR3 is built from 15 residues. After removal of 1 base from V and 5 bases from J, the junction contained 3 bases not matched to a gene. The CDR3 region is CASSLRLAGDNEQFF. The CDR3 DNA reads TGCGCCAGCAGCTTGCGGCTAGCGGGAGACAATGAGCAGTTCTTC. Drawing the rest from reference TRBV5-1 and TRBJ2-1, the complete variable domain is KAGVTQTPRYLIKTRGQQVTLSCSPISGHRSVSWYQQTPGQGLQFLFEYFSETQRNKGNFPGRFSGRQFSNSRSEMNVSTLELGDSALYLCASSLRLAGDNEQFFGPGTRLTVL.

The chain carries TRBV6-5 and TRBJ2-7; 7 nucleotides match TRBD2. The V gene's germline CDR1 is MNHEY and CDR2 SVGAGI. V gave up 3 bases and J gave up 2 bases; unmatched junction bases: 1. This CDR3 has 13 residues. The CDR3 DNA reads TGTGCCAGCAGTTATGGGACTACCTACGAGCAGTACTTC. Amino acids: CASSYGTTYEQYF.

The table lists this clone with a few counts. This chain joins TRBV7-2 and TRBJ2-3; D possibly corresponds to TRBD2 (5 bases). Germline CDR1 is SGHTA and CDR2 is FQGNSA. V lost 5 bases and J lost 0, with 12 bases in between. The length of the CDR3 is 15 residues. CDR3 in DNA: TGTGCCAGCAGCCCCCGGGGAACTAGCACAGATACGCAGTATTTT. Its protein is CASSPRGTSTDTQYF.

The genes are TRBV4-3 and TRBJ1-2; 8 nucleotides align to TRBD1. Germline V lookup: CDR1 LGHNA, CDR2 YSLEER. The CDR3 is 17 residues long. Germline trimming cut 1 base from V and 2 bases from J; bases unmatched to any gene: 9. CDR3 amino acids: CASSQGARRGLNYGYTF. CDR3 in DNA: TGCGCCAGCAGCCAAGGGGCGCGCAGGGGGCTGAACTATGGCTACACCTTC.

The V call is TRBV5-1, the J call TRBJ2-3; 8 bases map to TRBD1. This CDR3 has 14 amino acids. CDR1 SGHRS and CDR2 YFSETQ come from the germline V gene. Trimming at V came to 4 bases and at J to 6 bases, leaving 7 bases not matched to a gene. The CDR3 spells CASSMSGGGDTQYF. Here the CDR3 DNA reads TGCGCCAGCAGCATGTCAGGGGGCGGTGATACGCAGTATTTT.

CDR3 nucleotide sequence: TGCGCCAGCAGGGCCGGGACATCGGGCGAAAAACTGTTTTTT. Translation gives CASRAGTSGEKLFF. The chain uses TRBV5-1 and TRBJ1-4; D may be TRBD1 (6 bases). CDR3 length: 14 amino acids. Germline CDR1 SGHRS, CDR2 YFSETQ. The V gene lost 5 bases and the J gene lost 8 bases, with 16 bases spanning the gap.

This clone was picked up one time. The CDR3 spells CASSAKRVSYNEQFF. Here the CDR3 DNA reads TGTGCCAGCAGTGCCAAACGGGTCTCCTACAATGAGCAGTTCTTC. V gene TRBV9 combines with J gene TRBJ2-1; D call uncertain. Trimming cost V 5 bases and J 0 bases, with 12 bases left between them. The CDR3 length is 15 residues. CDR1 and CDR2 (germline): SGDLS, YYNGEE.

This clone was picked up one time. The chain carries TRBV7-8 and TRBJ2-7, with 7 bases identical to TRBD1. The trim removed 3 bases at V and 1 base at J, leaving 3 bases unmatched. CDR1 and CDR2 from the germline V gene are SGHVS and FQNEAQ. The CDR3 is 14 residues long. The CDR3 nucleotides read TGTGCCAGCAGCTTGGACAGGCTGTCCTACGAGCAGTACTTC. Translation: CASSLDRLSYEQYF.

This clone was recorded only once. This sequence joins TRBV4-2 and TRBJ2-1, with a weak D call TRBD1 (5 bases). Trimming took off 6 bases at V and 1 base at J, with 19 bases between the two ends. Germline loops: CDR1 LGHNA, CDR2 YNFKEQ. CDR3 length equals 17 residues. The CDR3 protein is CASSLGLDKGSYNEQFF. For the CDR3, the DNA is TGTGCCAGCAGTCTGGGCCTGGACAAGGGGTCCTACAATGAGCAGTTCTTC.

This chain links TRBV11-2 with TRBJ2-3; tentative D call: TRBD2 (5 bases). Trimming removed 8 bases from V and 0 bases from J, with 6 bases in between. Germline V gene sequence: CDR1 SGHAT, CDR2 FQNNGV. CDR3 length: 12 amino acids. The CDR3 DNA is TGTGCCAGCGGAGGTAGCACAGATACGCAGTATTTT. This encodes CASGGSTDTQYF. Filled out from reference TRBV11-2 and TRBJ2-3, the complete variable domain reads EAGVAQSPRYKIIEKRQSVAFWCNPISGHATLYWYQQILGQGPKLLIQFQNNGVVDDSQLPKDRFSAERLKGVDSTLKIQPAKLEDSAVYLCASGGSTDTQYFGPGTRLTVL.

This sequence joins TRBV4-1 and TRBJ2-1; D call uncertain. The ends were cut back, 4 bases at V and 0 bases at J, with 19 bases in the middle. The germline V gene encodes CDR1 MGHRA and CDR2 YSYEKL. The CDR3 covers 18 residues. The CDR3 region is CASSRTTLIPLSYNEQFF. The CDR3 coding sequence is TGCGCCAGCAGCCGCACTACCCTCATCCCTCTCTCCTACAATGAGCAGTTCTTC.

J is TRBJ1-1 and V is TRBV10-3; D uncertain. V lost 6 bases to trimming and J lost 5 bases, with 16 bases between them. This CDR3 region has 14 residues. Germline-derived CDR1 and CDR2 are ENHRY and SYGVKD. CDR3: CAIRGGGHETEAFF. In nucleotides, the CDR3 is TGTGCCATCAGGGGAGGCGGCCATGAGACTGAAGCTTTCTTT.

Only a few counts were recorded for this clone. This chain uses TRBV4-1 with TRBJ1-5; 9 positions agree with TRBD1. The CDR3 is 15 amino acids. Per germline, CDR1 MGHRA and CDR2 YSYEKL. Germline trimming cut 7 bases from V and 11 bases from J; bases unmatched to any gene: 15. The CDR3 reads CASIHGRTGERSQHF. The CDR3 region has the DNA TGCGCCAGCATCCACGGCAGGACAGGGGAAAGGTCCCAGCATTTT.

The chain combines TRBV6-1 with TRBJ2-7; D gene unclear. The CDR3 totals 13 residues. With 4 bases removed from V and 6 bases from J, the gap between germline ends came to 13 bases. Germline loops: CDR1 MNHNS, CDR2 SASEGT. The CDR3 reads CASSGREDREQYF. The CDR3 nucleotides read TGTGCCAGCAGTGGCCGAGAGGATCGCGAGCAGTACTTC.